A single sample gave rise to the 32 T cell receptor beta chains below, sequenced in a study of shared clonotypes between healthy human individuals. Sequencing used immunoSEQ multiplex PCR; TCRdb keeps in-frame clones, though not all of them. This sample has 170,000 or so clones, with approximately 70% found just once. The sample consisted of memory CD4+ T cells sorted from blood. Subset: CD45RA-negative fraction. The receptors here all came from a man younger than 45 in good health.

V and J are TRBV19 and TRBJ2-7; 7 bases are shared with TRBD1. This CDR3 has 15 residues. Germline trimming cut 5 bases from V and 0 bases from J; bases unmatched to any gene: 7. In germline, CDR1 is LNHDA, CDR2 SQIVND (reference sequence). The CDR3 DNA is TGTGCCAGTAGTCAAACGACAGGGTCCTCCTACGAGCAGTACTTC. Its protein product is CASSQTTGSSYEQYF.

V usage is TRBV7-2 and J usage is TRBJ1-5; a weak D match, TRBD1 (5 bases). The CDR3 covers 13 residues. Per germline, CDR1 SGHTA and CDR2 FQGNSA. V shed 5 bases and J shed 6 bases, with 11 bases lying between them. Here the CDR3 DNA reads TGTGCCAGCAGCGTTGACAGATTTCAGCCCCAGCATTTT. Encoded protein: CASSVDRFQPQHF.

The genes are TRBV19 and TRBJ2-1; the D is unclear. Germline CDR1 and CDR2: LNHDA and SQIVND (reference sequence). V gave up 3 bases and J gave up 1 base, with 7 bases separating them. CDR3 length equals 14 residues. The CDR3 DNA is TGTGCCAGTAGTATCCAGGCATCCTACAATGAGCAGTTCTTC. This gives the protein CASSIQASYNEQFF. The variable domain in full, completed from reference TRBV19 and TRBJ2-1, reads DGGITQSPKYLFRKEGQNVTLSCEQNLNHDAMYWYRQDPGQGLRLIYYSQIVNDFQKGDIAEGYSVSREKKESFPLTVTSAQKNPTAFYLCASSIQASYNEQFFGPGTRLTVL.

CDR3 sequence reads: CASSWTGAVVEQYF. Here the CDR3 DNA reads TGTGCCAGCAGCTGGACAGGGGCGGTTGTCGAGCAGTACTTC. The chain has TRBV7-9 and TRBJ2-7; 9 bases fit TRBD1. Unmatched junction bases numbered 7, after V lost 4 bases and J lost 6 bases. Looked up from germline, CDR1 is SEHNR and CDR2 is FQNEAQ (reference sequence). The CDR3 consists of 14 residues.

J is TRBJ2-3 and V is TRBV11-2; 9 nucleotides align to TRBD1. In germline, CDR1 is SGHAT, CDR2 FQNNGV. The CDR3 contains 16 residues. J lost 2 bases, V lost 8 bases, and 11 bases had no gene match. In DNA form, the CDR3 reads TGTGCCAGCGGGACAGGGACAAACCCCTACACAGATACGCAGTATTTT. This translates into CASGTGTNPYTDTQYF.

This clone was observed a handful of times. V and J are TRBV5-8 and TRBJ2-7; a weak D match, TRBD2 (6 bases). V dropped 7 bases and J dropped 0 bases, with 17 bases sitting between them. This CDR3 spans 15 amino acids. The germline CDR1 and CDR2 sequences are SGHTS and YDEGEE. CDR3 in DNA: TGTGCCAGCCAAGAACTAGCTCCGAGCTCCTACGAGCAGTACTTC. Its translation is CASQELAPSSYEQYF.

The chain uses TRBV19 and TRBJ2-1, with 9 bases matching TRBD2. V was pared by 7 bases and J by 6 bases, with 13 bases of the junction left unmatched. Germline assignment: CDR1 LNHDA and CDR2 SQIVND (reference sequence). The CDR3 has 16 amino acids. CDR3 in amino acids: CASKGGSGRWGNEQFF. Written as DNA, the CDR3 is TGTGCCAGTAAAGGTGGTAGCGGGAGATGGGGCAATGAGCAGTTCTTC.

This chain joins TRBV7-2 and TRBJ2-3; 7 positions match TRBD1. V shed 6 bases, J shed 4 bases, and the junction held 13 bases outside the gene matches. The CDR3 loop spans 16 amino acids. CDR1 SGHTA and CDR2 FQGNSA come from the germline V gene. CDR3 in DNA: TGTGCCAGCAGTCAGCATAGACAGGGCGGTGCAGATACGCAGTATTTT. As protein: CASSQHRQGGADTQYF.

The V and J genes are TRBV7-2 and TRBJ1-4; 7 bases align to TRBD1. This CDR3 spans 14 amino acids. Germline assignment: CDR1 SGHTA and CDR2 FQGNSA. V gave up 5 bases and J gave up 6 bases; unmatched junction bases: 6. The CDR3 DNA reads TGTGCCAGCAGCCGACAGGGACGGGATGAAAAACTGTTTTTT. Translating gives CASSRQGRDEKLFF.

As regards this clone: Other DNA sequences of this sample code for an identical CDR3. CDR3 amino acids: CASSLGPTGELFF. The CDR3 region has the DNA TGCGCCAGCAGCTTGGGCCCCACCGGGGAGCTGTTTTTT. V and J are TRBV5-1 and TRBJ2-2; D ambiguous. There are 13 residues in the CDR3. Germline V gene sequence: CDR1 SGHRS, CDR2 YFSETQ. The V end lost 0 bases, the J end lost 4 bases, and 4 bases lay between the germline ends.

This chain uses TRBV7-8 with TRBJ2-7; 7 bases are a match to TRBD2. The CDR3 length is 14 residues. V shed 8 bases and J 6 bases; nucleotides not matched to a gene: 13. Germline V gene lookup returns CDR1 SGHVS and CDR2 FQNEAQ. CDR3 in amino acids: CASGYPGGLLEQYF. The CDR3 coding sequence is TGTGCCAGCGGATATCCGGGAGGTTTGCTCGAGCAGTACTTC.

This clone was seen a handful of times. The CDR3 here is CASSPSDRGVAFF. The CDR3 DNA sequence: TGTGCCAGCAGCCCATCCGACCGGGGGGTAGCTTTCTTT. This rearrangement joins TRBV7-9 to TRBJ1-1, with a weak D call TRBD1 (5 bases). V was cut by 5 bases and J by 10 bases, with 17 bases left in between. The CDR3 loop spans 13 amino acids. CDR1 and CDR2 from the germline V gene are SEHNR and FQNEAQ (reference sequence).

Of note for this clone: One end of the junction fails to match germline, which may point to a read error. The chain joins TRBV30 to TRBJ1-5; the D gene is possibly TRBD1 (5 bases). CDR1 is GTSNPN, CDR2 SVGIG, per germline (reference sequence). CDR3 length: 13 amino acids. The CDR3 reads CAWSVDSNRPQHF. The CDR3 DNA follows: TGTGCCTGGAGTGTAGACAGCAATCGGCCCCAGCATTTT.

A few counts support this clone. The V call is TRBV27, the J call TRBJ2-6, with D unresolved. Germline V CDR1 and CDR2: MNHEY, SMNVEV (reference sequence). The V end was cut by 4 bases, the J end by 4 bases, with 11 bases between. The CDR3 length is 15 residues. The CDR3 region is CASSSPPSGANVLTF. CDR3 DNA sequence: TGTGCCAGCAGTTCACCCCCGTCCGGGGCCAACGTCCTGACTTTC.

The chain links TRBV5-1 to TRBJ2-7, with D possibly called TRBD1 or TRBD2 (5 bases each). CDR1 SGHRS and CDR2 YFSETQ come from the germline V gene. This CDR3 is 14 amino acids long. V gave up 3 bases and J gave up 3 bases, with 13 bases separating them. The CDR3 reads CASSWDGSDYEQYF. Written as DNA, the CDR3 is TGCGCCAGCAGCTGGGACGGTTCCGACTACGAGCAGTACTTC.

The rearrangement links TRBV18 to TRBJ2-3, with D unclear. The V end lost 0 bases, the J end lost 5 bases, and 9 bases lay between the germline ends. From germline, CDR1 is KGHSH and CDR2 LQKENI. The CDR3 runs 14 residues. CDR3 in amino acids: CASSPPNKEDTQYF. CDR3 DNA: TGTGCCAGCTCACCACCGAACAAAGAAGATACGCAGTATTTT.

The chain links TRBV5-6 to TRBJ2-2, with 7 bases identical to TRBD2. Germline V gene sequence: CDR1 SGHDT, CDR2 YYEEEE. The CDR3 is made up of 14 amino acids. V lost 4 bases and J lost 6; bases outside the gene matches: 6. CDR3 amino acids: CASSGAGDSGELFF. The CDR3 region has the DNA TGTGCCAGCAGCGGGGCGGGAGATTCCGGGGAGCTGTTTTTT.

The chain employs TRBV18 and TRBJ2-5; 8 bases fit TRBD1. Germline assignment: CDR1 KGHSH and CDR2 LQKENI. J was trimmed by 3 bases and V by 3 bases; bases with no gene match: 9. The CDR3 is 16 residues long. CDR3 coding DNA: TGTGCCAGCTCACCCCCGTTAGGACAGGGCGAAGAGACCCAGTACTTC. Its translation: CASSPPLGQGEETQYF.

The chain has TRBV5-5 and TRBJ2-7, with 9 positions matching TRBD1. V gave up 4 bases and J gave up 3 bases; unmatched junction bases: 11. CDR3 length: 16 residues. Germline CDR1 reads SGHKS; CDR2 reads YYEKEE (reference sequence). This CDR3 reads CASSRKPGQGGYEQYF. CDR3 DNA: TGTGCCAGCAGCCGAAAACCGGGACAGGGCGGCTACGAGCAGTACTTC.

This clone was picked up a small number of times. For the CDR3, the DNA is TGTGCCAGTCTGGGGGACAGCAAGTATAGCAATCAGCCCCAGCATTTT. Amino acid sequence: CASLGDSKYSNQPQHF. This chain uses TRBV19 with TRBJ1-5; TRBD1 aligns across 7 bases. There are 16 residues in the CDR3. The germline V gene has CDR1 LNHDA and CDR2 SQIVND (reference sequence). V lost 8 bases and J lost 0; bases outside the gene matches: 10.

The J gene is TRBJ2-5, the V gene TRBV2, with D possibly being TRBD1 or TRBD2 (7 bases each). The V and J ends lost 5 bases and 9 bases respectively, with 22 bases between them. The CDR3 is 15 residues long. The V gene's germline CDR1 is SNHLY and CDR2 FYNNEI. The CDR3: CASSPTGTPGGAQYF. The DNA for the CDR3 is TGTGCCAGCAGTCCAACCGGGACCCCAGGGGGGGCCCAGTACTTC. The full variable domain, its missing parts supplied by reference TRBV2 and TRBJ2-5, is EPEVTQTPSHQVTQMGQEVILRCVPISNHLYFYWYRQILGQKVEFLVSFYNNEISEKSEIFDDQFSVERPDGSNFTLKIRSTKLEDSAMYFCASSPTGTPGGAQYFGPGTRLLVL.

The table lists this clone with a count of one. The V gene is TRBV5-6, the J gene TRBJ2-1; 9 bases match TRBD2. Trimming took 4 bases from V and 3 from J; bases not matched to a gene: 5. Germline lookup yields CDR1 SGHDT and CDR2 YYEEEE. The CDR3 length is 15 residues. The CDR3 DNA is TGTGCCAGCAGCCCTGGACTAGCGAGCTACAATGAGCAGTTCTTC. Its protein product is CASSPGLASYNEQFF.

As concerns this clone: The same CDR3 can be traced to other DNA sequences in this sample. The chain recombines TRBV7-2 with TRBJ2-5; 7 positions match TRBD2. The CDR3 is 15 residues long. Germline V lookup: CDR1 SGHTA, CDR2 FQGNSA. The trim removed 5 bases at V and 2 bases at J, leaving 8 bases unmatched. The CDR3 DNA follows: TGTGCCAGCAGCCCGGGGCTAGCGGTTCAAGAGACCCAGTACTTC. Protein product: CASSPGLAVQETQYF.

The chain combines TRBV5-1 with TRBJ2-5; D remains unclear. Germline V gene sequence: CDR1 SGHRS, CDR2 YFSETQ. Trimming pared 1 base from V and 1 base from J, leaving 8 bases between. There are 14 residues in the CDR3. The DNA of the CDR3 is TGCGCCAGCAGCTTGTATGGACCCCAAGAGACCCAGTACTTC. Its protein product is CASSLYGPQETQYF.

J is TRBJ2-5 and V is TRBV5-1, with D perhaps TRBD2 (5 bases). CDR3 length equals 14 residues. The V and J ends lost 2 bases and 1 base respectively, with 9 bases between them. Germline loops: CDR1 SGHRS, CDR2 YFSETQ. DNA of the CDR3: TGCGCCAGCAGCTTTTTAGGGAGCCAAGAGACCCAGTACTTC. Translated: CASSFLGSQETQYF.

This chain joins TRBV28 and TRBJ1-1; D may be TRBD1 (5 bases). The V gene lost 7 bases and the J gene lost 8 bases, with 14 bases spanning the gap. The CDR3 totals 12 residues. The germline CDR1 and CDR2 sequences are MDHEN and SYDVKM. The CDR3 DNA follows: TGTGCCAGCAAACCGGGACGAAAAGAAGCTTTCTTT. Protein sequence: CASKPGRKEAFF.

This clone was detected only a few times. J is TRBJ1-1 and V is TRBV7-6; no clear D gene. Trimming shortened V by 1 base and J by 1 base, and 7 bases separated the two germline ends. In germline, CDR1 is SGHVS, CDR2 FNYEAQ. The length of the CDR3 is 14 residues. The DNA of the CDR3 is TGTGCCAGCAGCTTAGGGTTGGAGAACACTGAAGCTTTCTTT. Translating it yields CASSLGLENTEAFF. Using reference TRBV7-6 and TRBJ1-1 for the parts outside the CDR3, the full variable domain is GAGVSQSPRYKVTKRGQDVALRCDPISGHVSLYWYRQALGQGPEFLTYFNYEAQQDKSGLPNDRFSAERPEGSISTLTIQRTEQRDSAMYRCASSLGLENTEAFFGQGTRLTVV.

The gene calls are TRBV18 and TRBJ2-7, with TRBD1 matching over 9 bases. The CDR3 runs to 15 residues. Trimming removed 9 bases from V and 3 bases from J; junction bases left unmatched: 12. Germline V lookup: CDR1 KGHSH, CDR2 LQKENI. The CDR3 region has the DNA TGTGCCAGTTCCAACCGGGACAGGGATTACTACGAGCAGTACTTC. Residues: CASSNRDRDYYEQYF. The full variable domain, completed using reference TRBV18 and TRBJ2-7, is NAGVMQNPRHLVRRRGQEARLRCSPMKGHSHVYWYRQLPEEGLKFMVYLQKENIIDESGMPKERFSAEFPKEGPSILRIQQVVRGDSAAYFCASSNRDRDYYEQYFGPGTRLTVT.

This clone has more than one count but fewer than ten. This chain connects TRBV7-6 to TRBJ2-3; the match to TRBD2 covers 11 bases. Per the germline V gene, CDR1 is SGHVS and CDR2 is FNYEAQ. The CDR3 totals 16 residues. The junction had 11 bases not matched to a gene; V was cut back by 5 bases and J by 7 bases. Here the CDR3 reads CASSKLAGGGINTQYF. The CDR3 DNA follows: TGTGCCAGCAGCAAGCTAGCGGGAGGCGGGATAAATACGCAGTATTTT.

The rearrangement links TRBV19 to TRBJ1-2, with 7 positions matching TRBD1. Germline CDR1 is LNHDA and CDR2 is SQIVND (reference sequence). V shed 6 bases and J 4 bases; nucleotides not matched to a gene: 5. This CDR3 contains 13 residues. CDR3 nucleotide sequence: TGTGCCAGTAGCAGGCGGGACAGCTATGGCTACACCTTC. Amino acids: CASSRRDSYGYTF. The variable domain in full, completed from reference TRBV19 and TRBJ1-2, reads DGGITQSPKYLFRKEGQNVTLSCEQNLNHDAMYWYRQDPGQGLRLIYYSQIVNDFQKGDIAEGYSVSREKKESFPLTVTSAQKNPTAFYLCASSRRDSYGYTFGSGTRLTVV.

This sequence joins TRBV4-2 and TRBJ1-4; the D gene is possibly TRBD1 (5 bases). The germline CDR1 and CDR2 sequences are LGHNA and YNFKEQ. The CDR3 runs 15 residues. Trimming shortened V by 3 bases and J by 10 bases, and 18 bases separated the two germline ends. The CDR3: CASSQARIRDTKLFF. The DNA for the CDR3 is TGTGCCAGCAGCCAGGCGCGTATCAGGGATACAAAACTGTTTTTT.

DNA of the CDR3: TGTGCCAGCAGCTTACTGGCGGGCACCGGGGAGCTGTTTTTT. Protein product: CASSLLAGTGELFF. The chain is built from TRBV11-2 and TRBJ2-2, with D perhaps TRBD2 (5 bases). The CDR3 loop spans 14 amino acids. V shed 2 bases and J shed 4 bases, with 8 bases lying between them. Germline V gives CDR1 SGHAT, CDR2 FQNNGV.